This T cell receptor beta chain originates from a study of Ad26.COV2.S vaccination and SARS-CoV-2 variants. The repertoire was sequenced with immunoSEQ multiplex PCR; TCRdb's copy has only in-frame clones and lacks some. The data show more than 300,000 clones, about 82% seen once. The treatment here: around 19 received Ad26.COV2.S at low or high dose, single or two shots; roughly five received placebo; per-sample allocation not given. Samples analyzed were those drawn on day 63 after the first vaccine or placebo injection. The donor's status was that of an adult aged 18-55 years in Boston. With respect to this clone: The antigen remains unidentified.

General study findings and limits: Comparable non-spike TCR breadth was observed in vaccine and placebo recipients. People who got the vaccine had more spike-specific TCR breadth than people who got placebo.

Trimming took 3 bases from V and 8 from J, leaving 14 bases between them. CDR1 and CDR2 (germline): SGHNT, YYREEE (reference sequence). The CDR3 is made up of 14 amino acids. The chain is built from TRBV5-4 and TRBJ1-4; D gene uncertain. The origin of this receptor is a person aged 18 to 59 who received the Ad26.COV2.S COVID-19 vaccine or a placebo. The specimen was peripheral blood, collected in a trial of Ad26.COV2.S vaccine versus placebo. The CDR3 here is CASSSNAVPEKLFF. The CDR3 nucleotides read TGTGCCAGCAGCTCAAATGCTGTCCCCGAAAAACTGTTTTTT. The full variable domain, its missing parts supplied by reference TRBV5-4 and TRBJ1-4, is ETGVTQSPTHLIKTRGQQVTLRCSSQSGHNTVSWYQQALGQGPQFIFQYYREEENGRGNFPPRFSGLQFPNYSSELNVNALELDDSALYLCASSSNAVPEKLFFGSGTQLSVL.